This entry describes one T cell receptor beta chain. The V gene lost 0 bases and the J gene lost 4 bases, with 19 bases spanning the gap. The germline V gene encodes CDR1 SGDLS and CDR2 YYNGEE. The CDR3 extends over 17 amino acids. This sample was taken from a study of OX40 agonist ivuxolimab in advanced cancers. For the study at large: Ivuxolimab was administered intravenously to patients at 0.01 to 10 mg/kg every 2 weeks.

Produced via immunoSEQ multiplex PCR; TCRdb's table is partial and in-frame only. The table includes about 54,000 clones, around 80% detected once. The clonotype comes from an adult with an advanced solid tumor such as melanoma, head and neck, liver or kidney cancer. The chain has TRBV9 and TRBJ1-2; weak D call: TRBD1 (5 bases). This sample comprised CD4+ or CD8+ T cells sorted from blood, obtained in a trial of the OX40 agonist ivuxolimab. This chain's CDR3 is CASSVDGDPRGAYGYTF. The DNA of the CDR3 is TGTGCCAGCAGCGTAGACGGGGACCCGCGCGGTGCCTATGGCTACACCTTC.